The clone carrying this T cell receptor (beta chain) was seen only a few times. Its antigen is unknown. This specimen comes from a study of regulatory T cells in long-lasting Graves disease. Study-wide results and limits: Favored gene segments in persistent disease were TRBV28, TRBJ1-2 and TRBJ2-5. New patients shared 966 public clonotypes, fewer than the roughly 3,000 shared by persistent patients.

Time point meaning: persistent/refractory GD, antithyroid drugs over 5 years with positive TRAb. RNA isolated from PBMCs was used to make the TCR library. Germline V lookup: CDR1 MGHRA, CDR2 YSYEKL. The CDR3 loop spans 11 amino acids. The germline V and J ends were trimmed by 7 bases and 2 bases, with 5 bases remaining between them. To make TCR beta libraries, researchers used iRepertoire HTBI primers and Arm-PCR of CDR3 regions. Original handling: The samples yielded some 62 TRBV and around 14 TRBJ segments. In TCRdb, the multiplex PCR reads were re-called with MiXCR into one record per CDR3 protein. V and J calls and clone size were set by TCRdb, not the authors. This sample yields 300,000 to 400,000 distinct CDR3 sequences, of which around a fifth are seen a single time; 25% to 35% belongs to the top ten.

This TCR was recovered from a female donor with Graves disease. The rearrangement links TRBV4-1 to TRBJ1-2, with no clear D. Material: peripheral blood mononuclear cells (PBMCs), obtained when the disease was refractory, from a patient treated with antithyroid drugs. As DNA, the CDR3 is TGCGCCAGCAAAGGGAACTATGGCTACACCTTC. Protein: CASKGNYGYTF.